This is a list of T cell receptor beta chains from one sample in a study of blood T cell repertoires in COVID-19. Only in-frame clones appear in the TCRdb table, and some are missing; sequencing was by immunoSEQ multiplex PCR. In the table there are about 380,000 clones, more than 65% of which are singletons. Sequences were obtained from peripheral blood. The receptors were sampled from a human donor with acute or convalescent COVID-19. The donor label of this sample is uncertain. Both conserved end residues are part of each CDR3. The D gene is left open where the match is weak. Clone size appears in some rows only: once, few, many, or a class for an expanded clone.

V gene	J gene	clone size	D gene	CDR3 protein	CDR3 DNA
TRBV6-2/TRBV6-3	TRBJ1-4	.	.	CASSQTRTNEKLFF	TGTGCCAGCAGCCAGACAAGGACTAATGAAAAACTGTTTTTT
TRBV5-1	TRBJ2-3	.	TRBD1	CASSSGQGRDTQYF	TGCGCCAGCAGCTCAGGACAGGGGAGAGATACGCAGTATTTT
TRBV20-1	TRBJ2-1	.	.	CSASLFRGNEQFF	TGCAGTGCTAGTCTCTTTAGGGGCAATGAGCAGTTCTTC
TRBV5-1	TRBJ1-6	.	.	CASSGGTYNSPLHF	TGCGCCAGCAGTGGGGGCACGTATAATTCACCCCTCCACTTT
TRBV11-2	TRBJ1-1	.	TRBD1	CASSLAIGTGNTEAFF	TGTGCCAGCAGCTTAGCTATCGGGACAGGGAACACTGAAGCTTTCTTT
TRBV12-3/TRBV12-4	TRBJ2-5	.	.	CASSLTGAETQYF	TGTGCCAGCAGTTTGACAGGAGCGGAGACCCAGTACTTC
TRBV30	TRBJ2-7	few	TRBD2	CAWRAGGPPYEQYF	TGTGCCTGGAGGGCGGGAGGGCCCCCTTACGAGCAGTACTTC
TRBV19	TRBJ1-5	once	TRBD1	CASSIRGQGNQPQHF	TGTGCCAGTAGTATAAGGGGACAGGGCAATCAGCCCCAGCATTTT
TRBV27	TRBJ2-1	once	TRBD2	CASRPTSGGSYNEQFF	TGTGCCAGCAGACCTACTAGCGGGGGGTCCTACAATGAGCAGTTCTTC
TRBV20-1	TRBJ2-7	.	.	CSPFDSHEQYF	TGCAGTCCCTTTGACAGCCACGAGCAGTACTTC
TRBV25-1	TRBJ1-1	.	TRBD1	CASTARDSPDTEAFF	TGTGCCAGCACTGCGCGGGACAGCCCTGACACTGAAGCTTTCTTT
TRBV15	TRBJ2-1	.	TRBD2	CATSRGGLHPDNEQFF	TGTGCCACCAGCAGAGGGGGACTACACCCGGACAATGAGCAGTTCTTC
TRBV5-8	TRBJ1-1	.	.	CASSHLSRGNTEAFF	TGTGCCAGCAGCCATCTTTCGCGGGGGAACACTGAAGCTTTCTTT
TRBV7-9	TRBJ2-1	.	TRBD2	CASSPSGGANEQFF	TGTGCCAGCAGCCCTAGCGGGGGGGCAAATGAGCAGTTCTTC
TRBV6-5	TRBJ2-7	.	.	CASWGGAGEQYF	TGTGCCAGTTGGGGGGGGGCAGGTGAGCAGTACTTC
TRBV5-1	TRBJ2-5	.	.	CASRVEETQYF	TGCGCCAGCAGAGTAGAAGAGACCCAGTACTTC
TRBV2	TRBJ2-7	.	TRBD1	CASSRGAGGTFASYEQYF	TGTGCCAGCAGCAGGGGGGCAGGGGGCACATTTGCCTCCTACGAGCAGTACTTC
TRBV9	TRBJ1-1	.	.	CASSARQTNTEAFF	TGTGCCAGCAGCGCTAGACAGACGAACACTGAAGCTTTCTTT
TRBV6-6	TRBJ2-7	few	TRBD2	CASSRVAGAIYEQYF	TGTGCCAGCAGTCGCGTAGCGGGCGCAATCTACGAGCAGTACTTC
TRBV6-5	TRBJ1-5	.	.	CASRLRPRAISPQHF	TGTGCCAGCAGACTTCGACCCAGGGCCATCAGCCCCCAGCATTTT
TRBV7-9	TRBJ1-2	.	TRBD1	CASTTLPAGGRGGYTF	TGTGCCAGCACCACCCTCCCGGCGGGGGGCAGGGGGGGCTACACCTTC
TRBV30	TRBJ2-7	.	.	CAWSRTAYEQYF	TGTGCCTGGAGTCGGACAGCTTACGAGCAGTACTTC
TRBV6-5	TRBJ1-1	.	TRBD1	CASSYPQGADTEAFF	TGTGCCAGCAGTTACCCTCAGGGGGCAGATACTGAAGCTTTCTTT
TRBV10-3	TRBJ1-4	.	TRBD1	CAIRDPTTGTDNEKLFF	TGTGCCATCAGGGACCCCACGACCGGGACAGATAATGAAAAACTGTTTTTT
TRBV6-5	TRBJ2-1	.	TRBD2	CASSKPGLAYGEQFF	TGTGCCAGCAGCAAACCGGGACTAGCTTATGGTGAGCAGTTCTTC
TRBV7-8	TRBJ2-3	.	TRBD2	CASSSLAGRRTDTQYF	TGTGCCAGCAGCTCATTAGCGGGACGCCGCACAGATACGCAGTATTTT
TRBV19	TRBJ1-3	few	.	CASRRFSGNTIYF	TGTGCCAGCAGGAGGTTTTCTGGAAACACCATATATTTT
TRBV6-5	TRBJ1-2	.	TRBD1	CASSRQTGDGYTF	TGTGCCAGCAGCCGTCAAACAGGGGACGGCTACACCTTC
TRBV6-6	TRBJ2-3	once	.	CASSRGQSTDTQYF	TGTGCCAGCAGTCGTGGACAGAGCACAGATACGCAGTATTTT
TRBV2	TRBJ2-1	.	TRBD1	CASSPRDRAKGEQFF	TGTGCCAGCAGCCCCCGGGACAGGGCAAAAGGTGAGCAGTTCTTC
TRBV21-1	TRBJ1-2	.	.	CASPPEGVYGYTF	TGTGCCAGCCCCCCCGAGGGCGTCTATGGCTACACCTTC
TRBV7-2	TRBJ1-2	few	.	CASSLDPRGLYGYTF	TGTGCCAGCAGCTTAGATCCCCGGGGTTTGTATGGCTACACCTTC
TRBV6-2/TRBV6-3	TRBJ1-2	.	.	CASSSQLQGGAGGPYGYTF	TGTGCCAGCAGCTCTCAACTACAGGGAGGGGCTGGAGGGCCTTATGGCTACACCTTC
TRBV29-1	TRBJ1-1	.	.	CSGHYAGYAFF	TGCAGCGGCCATTATGCAGGGTATGCTTTCTTT
TRBV7-6	TRBJ2-1	.	TRBD2	CASSPTSGRYNEQFF	TGTGCCAGCAGCCCGACTAGCGGGAGATACAATGAGCAGTTCTTC
TRBV19	TRBJ1-2	.	TRBD1	CASSGTGEDYGYTF	TGTGCCAGTAGCGGGACAGGGGAAGACTATGGCTACACCTTC
TRBV27	TRBJ2-1	once	.	CVSSLKMYRDTFYNEQFF	TGTGTCAGCAGCTTAAAAATGTACCGGGACACCTTCTACAATGAGCAGTTCTTC
TRBV7-6	TRBJ2-1	once	TRBD2	CASSQLAGAYYNEQFF	TGTGCCAGCAGCCAACTAGCGGGAGCATACTACAATGAGCAGTTCTTC
TRBV19	TRBJ1-2	.	.	CASSLGGGTNYGYTF	TGTGCCAGTAGCCTGGGTGGAGGCACCAACTATGGCTACACCTTC
TRBV5-6	TRBJ2-7	.	.	CASRRDYEQYF	TGTGCCAGCAGACGGGACTACGAGCAGTACTTC
TRBV5-1	TRBJ2-7	.	TRBD2	CASSLSGAGAYEQYF	TGCGCCAGCAGCTTGTCCGGCGCGGGAGCCTACGAGCAGTACTTC
TRBV18	TRBJ1-5	few	.	CASSPPTGSIGPQHF	TGTGCCAGCTCACCACCAACAGGCTCAATCGGGCCCCAGCATTTT